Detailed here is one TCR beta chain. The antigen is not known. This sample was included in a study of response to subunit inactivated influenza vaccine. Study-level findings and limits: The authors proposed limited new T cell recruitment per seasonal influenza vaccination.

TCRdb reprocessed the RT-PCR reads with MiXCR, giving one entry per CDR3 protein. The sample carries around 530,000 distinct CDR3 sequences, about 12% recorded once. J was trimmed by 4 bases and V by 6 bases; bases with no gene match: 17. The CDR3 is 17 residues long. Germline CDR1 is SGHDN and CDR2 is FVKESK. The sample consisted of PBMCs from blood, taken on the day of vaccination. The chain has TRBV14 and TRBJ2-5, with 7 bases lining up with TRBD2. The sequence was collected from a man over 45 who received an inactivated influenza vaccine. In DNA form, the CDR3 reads TGTGCCAGCAGTCACCAAGTCTCGGCGGGAGTTAGAGAGACCCAGTACTTC. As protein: CASSHQVSAGVRETQYF.